Below are 14 T cell receptor beta chains sequenced from a single sample in a study of shared clonotypes between healthy human individuals. CD45RO-negative, CCR7-positively selected cells formed the naive CD8 fraction, excluding terminally differentiated effector memory CD45RA+ cells. Sequenced by immunoSEQ multiplex PCR; TCRdb stores in-frame clones only, minus some. The repertoire consists of 2 million or so clones, with approximately 95% occurring once and the leading ten covering 0.85% to 1.3%. The sequenced sample was naive CD8+ T cells sorted from blood. The receptors come from a young man in good health.

The V gene is TRBV5-8, the J gene TRBJ2-7; 8 nucleotides agree with TRBD2. Per the germline V gene, CDR1 is SGHTS and CDR2 is YDEGEE. The CDR3 runs to 16 residues. With 0 bases clipped from V and 4 bases from J, the junction kept 9 bases outside the gene matches. The CDR3 DNA sequence: TGTGCCAGCAGCTTGGGGGCGCGGGGGGTTGTTTACGAGCAGTACTTC. Protein product: CASSLGARGVVYEQYF.

The chain combines TRBV4-1 with TRBJ1-6, with D tentatively TRBD1 (5 bases). CDR3 length equals 15 residues. Deletions cut 1 base from V and 10 bases from J, with 14 bases between. Germline CDR1 reads MGHRA; CDR2 reads YSYEKL. CDR3: CASSQVGNQGSPLHF. CDR3 DNA: TGCGCCAGCAGCCAAGTTGGGAATCAGGGCTCACCCCTCCACTTT.

V and J are TRBV4-1 and TRBJ1-5; no reliable D call. The length of the CDR3 is 13 residues. Germline V gene sequence: CDR1 MGHRA, CDR2 YSYEKL. Deletions cut 2 bases from V and 5 bases from J, with 7 bases between. Here the CDR3 reads CASSQIGDQPQHF. In DNA, the CDR3 is TGCGCCAGCAGCCAAATCGGGGATCAGCCCCAGCATTTT.

The chain is built from TRBV25-1 and TRBJ1-2, with TRBD1 identical over 10 bases. Unmatched junction bases numbered 7, after V lost 4 bases and J lost 2 bases. Germline CDR1 and CDR2: MGHDK and SYGVNS. The CDR3 is 16 residues long. The DNA for the CDR3 is TGTGCCAGCAGTGGGCGAAGGGGACAGGGGAACTATGGCTACACCTTC. It encodes CASSGRRGQGNYGYTF.

The genes are TRBV5-1 and TRBJ2-7; D not resolved. The length of the CDR3 is 14 residues. V was trimmed by 4 bases and J by 3 bases, leaving 14 bases between them. From germline, CDR1 is SGHRS and CDR2 YFSETQ. CDR3 nucleotides: TGCGCCAGCAGCAACCCGGGCACCAGCTACGAGCAGTACTTC. This sequence encodes CASSNPGTSYEQYF. Supplemented by reference TRBV5-1 and TRBJ2-7, the full variable domain reads KAGVTQTPRYLIKTRGQQVTLSCSPISGHRSVSWYQQTPGQGLQFLFEYFSETQRNKGNFPGRFSGRQFSNSRSEMNVSTLELGDSALYLCASSNPGTSYEQYFGPGTRLTVT.

The rearrangement uses TRBV9 and TRBJ2-3; D is perhaps TRBD1 or TRBD2 (6 bases each). Trimming removed 4 bases from V and 3 bases from J, with 18 bases in between. The CDR3 loop spans 16 amino acids. Germline CDR1 SGDLS, CDR2 YYNGEE. The CDR3 sequence is CASSWTGAPGTDTQYF. The CDR3 nucleotides are TGTGCCAGCAGCTGGACGGGGGCCCCCGGGACAGATACGCAGTATTTT.

The gene calls are TRBV6-1 and TRBJ1-2, with a possible D match to TRBD1 (5 bases). The ends were cut back, 7 bases at V and 1 base at J, with 7 bases in the middle. The CDR3 contains 12 residues. CDR1 and CDR2 from the germline V gene are MNHNS and SASEGT. Here the CDR3 DNA reads TGTGCCAGCATCGACAGTAACTATGGCTACACCTTC. Translating it yields CASIDSNYGYTF.

The CDR3 nucleotides read TGCGCCAGCAGCCCCCGACAGGGGGGCCACAATGAGCAGTTCTTC. This codes for CASSPRQGGHNEQFF. V gene TRBV4-3 combines with J gene TRBJ2-1, with 9 nucleotides matching TRBD1. The CDR3 extends over 15 amino acids. V lost 4 bases and J lost 5; bases outside the gene matches: 6. Looked up from germline, CDR1 is LGHNA and CDR2 is YSLEER.

With respect to this clone: One junction end does not reproduce the germline sequence, and a read error may be involved. This sequence joins TRBV28 and TRBJ2-5, with 8 bases identical to TRBD1. Germline V lookup: CDR1 MDHEN, CDR2 SYDVKM. The CDR3 consists of 15 residues. Here the CDR3 DNA reads TGTGCCAGCAGTTTCCGAGACAGGGGCCAAGAGACCAAGTACTTC. Its translation is CASSFRDRGQETKYF.

The chain recombines TRBV5-1 with TRBJ2-7; D perhaps matches TRBD1 (6 bases). Per the germline V gene, CDR1 is SGHRS and CDR2 is YFSETQ. V lost 2 bases to trimming and J lost 7 bases, with 16 bases between them. The CDR3 has 14 residues. Here the CDR3 DNA reads TGCGCCAGCAGCTTCGCCACAGGGATTGAGGAGCAGTACTTC. It specifies CASSFATGIEEQYF. The whole variable domain, remainder taken from reference TRBV5-1 and TRBJ2-7, is KAGVTQTPRYLIKTRGQQVTLSCSPISGHRSVSWYQQTPGQGLQFLFEYFSETQRNKGNFPGRFSGRQFSNSRSEMNVSTLELGDSALYLCASSFATGIEEQYFGPGTRLTVT.

The chain uses TRBV4-1 and TRBJ2-1; D might be TRBD1 (6 bases). The V gene lost 4 bases and the J gene lost 4 bases, with 11 bases spanning the gap. Germline CDR1 MGHRA, CDR2 YSYEKL. The CDR3 length is 14 residues. The CDR3, as DNA: TGCGCCAGCAGCCTGGACAGACCATACAATGAGCAGTTCTTC. It codes for CASSLDRPYNEQFF.

The sample holds one count of this clone. This chain joins TRBV7-9 and TRBJ1-2, with D perhaps matching TRBD1 (5 bases). Trimming left V 5 bases short and J 8 bases short, with 18 bases between. The germline CDR1 and CDR2 sequences are SEHNR and FQNEAQ (reference sequence). CDR3 length equals 14 residues. As DNA, the CDR3 is TGTGCCAGCAGCGTAGGCGGAGGGGTATTCGGCTACACCTTC. Its translation: CASSVGGGVFGYTF.

CDR3 bases: TGTGCCAGCAGTTTTCCGGGACAGACCCACGAGCAGTACTTC. As protein: CASSFPGQTHEQYF. The J gene is TRBJ2-7, the V gene TRBV27; 7 nucleotides agree with TRBD1. The germline gives CDR1 MNHEY, CDR2 SMNVEV (reference sequence). V lost 3 bases to trimming and J lost 5 bases; unmatched junction nucleotides: 7. This CDR3 spans 14 amino acids.

This chain connects TRBV6-5 to TRBJ2-5; possibly TRBD2 for D (6 bases). V shed 3 bases and J shed 5 bases, with 16 bases lying between them. The CDR3 loop spans 15 amino acids. Germline V gene sequence: CDR1 MNHEY, CDR2 SVGAGI. The CDR3 sequence is CASSYWEAKEETQYF. The CDR3 region has the DNA TGTGCCAGCAGTTATTGGGAGGCGAAGGAGGAGACCCAGTACTTC.